The 28 T cell receptor beta chains given below trace back to one sample, sequenced in a study of T-cell memory formation after mild COVID-19. In TCRdb, the 5' RACE reads were re-called with MiXCR into one record per CDR3 protein. The sample has fewer than 250,000 distinct CDR3 sequences; over 9.5% are singletons. Sequenced: PBMCs or a T cell subset sorted from them (not recorded which). These receptor sequences come from a man between 18 and 29 years old who had mild COVID-19 (a few samples of this study predate the infection). Cell type and time point are not known.

The chain uses TRBV29-1 and TRBJ2-3, with D perhaps TRBD1 or TRBD2 (6 bases each). V gave up 6 bases and J gave up 0 bases, with 10 bases separating them. The CDR3 is 13 residues long. CDR1 and CDR2 from the germline V gene are SQVTM and ANQGSEA. Here the CDR3 reads CSVRDTSTDTQYF. The CDR3 DNA reads TGCAGCGTGCGGGACACTAGCACAGATACGCAGTATTTT.

The chain links TRBV12-3 or TRBV12-4 to TRBJ2-7; D not certain. This CDR3 has 11 amino acids. V dropped 3 bases and J dropped 4 bases, with 4 bases sitting between them. The CDR3 DNA reads TGTGCCAGCAGTTTTAGGTACGAGCAGTACTTC. It codes for CASSFRYEQYF.

This clonotype has a count of ten or more. The chain uses TRBV5-1 and TRBJ2-1, with 14 bases fitting TRBD2. In germline, CDR1 is SGHRS, CDR2 YFSETQ. V was clipped by 4 bases and J by 10 bases; unmatched bases: 7. The CDR3 length is 15 residues. The CDR3: CASSQGLAGEGEQFF. DNA for the CDR3: TGCGCCAGCAGCCAGGGACTAGCGGGGGAGGGGGAGCAGTTCTTC.

This clonotype appeared a few times. The chain employs TRBV12-3 or TRBV12-4 and TRBJ2-2, with D tentatively TRBD2 (6 bases). This CDR3 is built from 17 residues. Trimming left V 2 bases short and J 8 bases short, with 21 bases between. CDR3 sequence reads: CASSLSSGPGFGGELFF. CDR3 sequence (DNA): TGTGCCAGCAGTTTATCCAGCGGGCCGGGTTTTGGAGGGGAGCTGTTTTTT.

This clonotype occurred many times. The rearrangement uses TRBV7-9 and TRBJ1-2; D is uncertain. The CDR3 runs to 10 residues. Germline assignment: CDR1 SEHNR and CDR2 FQNEAQ (reference sequence). V lost 5 bases, J lost 5 bases, and 3 bases lay in between. The CDR3 protein is CASSLYGYTF. DNA of the CDR3: TGTGCCAGCAGCCTTTATGGCTACACCTTC.

This clonotype was detected ten times or more. CDR3 DNA sequence: TGCGCCAGCAGCTTGTCACGTTCGTACGAGCAGTACTTC. Protein product: CASSLSRSYEQYF. This rearrangement joins TRBV5-1 to TRBJ2-7; D gene unclear. The CDR3 consists of 13 residues. The germline CDR1 and CDR2 sequences are SGHRS and YFSETQ. The germline V and J ends were trimmed by 1 base and 4 bases, with 9 bases remaining between them.

This clonotype was seen a handful of times. The rearrangement uses TRBV4-2 and TRBJ2-5; D not resolved. Germline loops: CDR1 LGHNA, CDR2 YNFKEQ. This CDR3 region has 13 residues. Trimming shortened V by 4 bases and J by 5 bases, and 11 bases separated the two germline ends. The CDR3, as DNA: TGTGCCAGCAGCCGTAGCTGGCTCGAGACCCAGTACTTC. This sequence encodes CASSRSWLETQYF.

This clonotype came up a few times. The CDR3 region has the DNA TGTGCCAGCAGCCAAGTTTCCGGGACAGGGTCACTTCAAGAGACCCAGTACTTC. Residues: CASSQVSGTGSLQETQYF. This chain connects TRBV3-1 to TRBJ2-5; TRBD1 aligns across 9 bases. V trimming: 1 base; J trimming: 2 bases; junction bases outside the gene matches: 11. This CDR3 contains 18 residues. Germline CDR1 and CDR2: LGHDT and YNNKEL (reference sequence).

This clonotype occurred a few times. The genes are TRBV6-1 and TRBJ2-3, with a weak D call TRBD2 (5 bases). The CDR3 runs 13 residues. Trimming left V 9 bases short and J 2 bases short, with 12 bases between. Germline V gives CDR1 MNHNS, CDR2 SASEGT. In DNA form, the CDR3 reads TGTGCCAGTTGGACGGGGATCACAGATACGCAGTATTTT. As protein: CASWTGITDTQYF.

This clonotype showed up many times. This chain uses TRBV7-2 with TRBJ2-5; D is perhaps TRBD2 (5 bases). This CDR3 has 14 residues. Trimming removed 1 base from V and 1 base from J, with 7 bases in between. Germline V gene data show CDR1 as SGHTA and CDR2 as FQGNSA. The CDR3 spells CASSLVRGQETQYF. Here the CDR3 DNA reads TGTGCCAGCAGCTTAGTACGGGGCCAAGAGACCCAGTACTTC.

This clonotype occurred many times. The J gene is TRBJ1-1, the V gene TRBV20-1; TRBD1 is a possible D gene (5 bases). Trimming shortened V by 6 bases and J by 5 bases, and 16 bases separated the two germline ends. The CDR3 consists of 13 residues. Per the germline V gene, CDR1 is DFQATT and CDR2 is SNEGSKA (reference sequence). This CDR3 is CSAPRAPGTEAFF. The CDR3, as DNA: TGCAGTGCCCCCAGGGCTCCGGGGACTGAAGCTTTCTTT.

This clonotype was counted many times. The chain combines TRBV25-1 with TRBJ2-4, with TRBD1 identical over 9 bases. The CDR3 runs to 15 residues. Trimming cost V 2 bases and J 4 bases; bases outside gene matches: 3. CDR1 is MGHDK, CDR2 SYGVNS, per germline. The chain's CDR3 is CASSEAGTGKNIQYF. The CDR3 DNA follows: TGTGCCAGCAGTGAAGCCGGGACAGGGAAAAACATTCAGTACTTC. Full variable domain (outside the CDR3, taken from reference TRBV25-1 and TRBJ2-4): EADIYQTPRYLVIGTGKKITLECSQTMGHDKMYWYQQDPGMELHLIHYSYGVNSTEKGDLSSESTVSRIRTEHFPLTLESARPSHTSQYLCASSEAGTGKNIQYFGAGTRLSVL.

This clonotype has a count of ten or more. The rearrangement joins TRBV20-1 to TRBJ1-1; D is unresolved. Deletions cut 0 bases from V and 10 bases from J, with 15 bases between. Germline V gene data show CDR1 as DFQATT and CDR2 as SNEGSKA (reference sequence). This CDR3 has 13 residues. The CDR3 loop is CSARDSPHPPAFF. The CDR3 DNA reads as TGCAGTGCTAGAGATAGTCCGCACCCCCCAGCTTTCTTT.

There are many counts of this clonotype. V gene TRBV7-2 combines with J gene TRBJ1-4; tentative D call: TRBD1 (6 bases). Between the trimmed V and J ends, which lost 3 bases and 8 bases, there was a span of 16 bases. CDR1 is SGHTA, CDR2 FQGNSA, per germline. The CDR3 covers 15 residues. The CDR3 DNA reads TGTGCCAGCAGCTTTAAGCCGGGACAAGAGGAAAAACTGTTTTTT. Translating it yields CASSFKPGQEEKLFF.

This clonotype was seen a handful of times. The chain joins TRBV12-3 or TRBV12-4 to TRBJ1-2; D gene ambiguous. This CDR3 region has 13 residues. Trimming shortened V by 3 bases and J by 2 bases, and 7 bases separated the two germline ends. The DNA of the CDR3 is TGTGCCAGCAGTTTGCTCGAAAACTATGGCTACACCTTC. This encodes CASSLLENYGYTF.

The table lists this clonotype with a few counts. The chain recombines TRBV28 with TRBJ1-1, with D maybe TRBD1 (6 bases). V was trimmed by 5 bases and J by 2 bases, leaving 15 bases between them. CDR3 length equals 15 residues. Germline lookup yields CDR1 MDHEN and CDR2 SYDVKM. CDR3 sequence reads: CASSATGTRNTEAFF. The CDR3 DNA reads as TGTGCCAGCAGTGCCACAGGGACTCGAAACACTGAAGCTTTCTTT.

This clonotype was picked up a small number of times. V usage is TRBV28 and J usage is TRBJ2-2, with a possible D match to TRBD1 (6 bases). Trimming took 4 bases from V and 3 from J, leaving 15 bases between them. The CDR3 length is 16 residues. CDR1 is MDHEN and CDR2 is SYDVKM in the germline V gene. DNA for the CDR3: TGTGCCAGCAGTTCATTACACAGGGTACACACCGGGGAGCTGTTTTTT. As protein: CASSSLHRVHTGELFF.

On this clonotype: At one of its ends the junction is not consistent with the germline gene, which may arise from a read error. In nucleotides, the CDR3 is TGTGCCAGCAGTAGTCTTCGCAGGAACACCGGTGAGCTGTTTTTT. Protein product: CASSSLRRNTGELFF. The rearrangement joins TRBV6-5 to TRBJ2-2; no clear D. CDR3 length: 15 amino acids. In germline, CDR1 is MNHEY, CDR2 SVGAGI.

This clonotype was seen more than once but under ten times. The rearrangement links TRBV5-1 to TRBJ2-2; TRBD1 is a possible D gene (5 bases). This CDR3 is 15 amino acids long. The germline gives CDR1 SGHRS, CDR2 YFSETQ. V shed 0 bases and J shed 6 bases, with 12 bases lying between them. The CDR3 here is CASSLEGHSSGELFF. CDR3 sequence (DNA): TGCGCCAGCAGCTTGGAAGGACACTCTTCCGGGGAGCTGTTTTTT.

The V gene is TRBV6-2 or TRBV6-3, the J gene TRBJ2-3, with D perhaps TRBD2 (7 bases). V lost 6 bases and J 9 bases, leaving 25 bases between the germline ends. Germline V gene lookup returns CDR1 MNHEY and CDR2 SVGEGT. The CDR3 spans 16 residues. As DNA, the CDR3 is TGTGCCAGCAGCCCCTTAGGGAGGGGGGGCACTCCGACGCAGTATTTT. It translates to CASSPLGRGGTPTQYF.

The rearrangement uses TRBV4-1 and TRBJ2-1; possibly TRBD1 or TRBD2 for D (5 bases each). This CDR3 has 16 residues. Germline V gene sequence: CDR1 MGHRA, CDR2 YSYEKL. Deletions cut 3 bases from V and 4 bases from J, with 16 bases between. CDR3 coding DNA: TGCGCCAGCAGCCACCTGCCGGGACGGTCGTACAATGAGCAGTTCTTC. Its translation is CASSHLPGRSYNEQFF.

A few counts support this clonotype. V is TRBV24-1 and J is TRBJ2-1; D remains unclear. Trimming left V 0 bases short and J 0 bases short, with 8 bases between. The CDR3 totals 16 residues. Germline assignment: CDR1 KGHDR and CDR2 SFDVKD. The chain's CDR3 is CATSDLDGTSYNEQFF. In DNA, the CDR3 is TGTGCCACCAGTGATTTGGACGGAACCTCCTACAATGAGCAGTTCTTC.

This clonotype was detected many times. This chain uses TRBV7-6 with TRBJ1-6; no clear D. The CDR3 loop spans 14 amino acids. Germline lookup yields CDR1 SGHVS and CDR2 FNYEAQ. Trimming took 5 bases from V and 1 from J, leaving 6 bases between them. The CDR3 region has the DNA TGTGCCAGCAGCGCCGGGTCCTATAATTCACCCCTCCACTTT. It yields the protein CASSAGSYNSPLHF. Drawing the rest from reference TRBV7-6 and TRBJ1-6, the complete variable domain is GAGVSQSPRYKVTKRGQDVALRCDPISGHVSLYWYRQALGQGPEFLTYFNYEAQQDKSGLPNDRFSAERPEGSISTLTIQRTEQRDSAMYRCASSAGSYNSPLHFGNGTRLTVT.

This clonotype has just a few counts. CDR3 amino acids: CASSLRQGSTYNEQFF. As DNA, the CDR3 is TGTGCCAGCAGCTTAAGACAGGGCAGCACCTACAATGAGCAGTTCTTC. V is TRBV5-4 and J is TRBJ2-1; 7 nucleotides match TRBD1. V lost 2 bases, J lost 2 bases, and 7 bases stayed unmatched. The CDR3 is made up of 16 amino acids. The germline V gene has CDR1 SGHNT and CDR2 YYREEE (reference sequence).

This clonotype was detected many times. The V call is TRBV7-2, the J call TRBJ2-1; D uncertain. Per the germline V gene, CDR1 is SGHTA and CDR2 is FQGNSA. This CDR3 has 14 residues. Deletions cut 1 base from V and 8 bases from J, with 12 bases between. The CDR3 loop is CASSLVGGDDEQFF. DNA of the CDR3: TGTGCCAGCAGCTTAGTGGGCGGTGACGATGAGCAGTTCTTC.

In this sample, this clonotype turned up a few times. The chain has TRBV18 and TRBJ2-7, with 11 bases fitting TRBD2. Germline V CDR1 and CDR2: KGHSH, LQKENI. The CDR3 totals 13 residues. Germline trimming cut 3 bases from V and 5 bases from J; bases unmatched to any gene: 0. CDR3 DNA: TGTGCCAGCTCACCGGGACTAGCGGACGAGCAGTACTTC. Its translation is CASSPGLADEQYF. The whole variable domain, remainder taken from reference TRBV18 and TRBJ2-7, is NAGVMQNPRHLVRRRGQEARLRCSPMKGHSHVYWYRQLPEEGLKFMVYLQKENIIDESGMPKERFSAEFPKEGPSILRIQQVVRGDSAAYFCASSPGLADEQYFGPGTRLTVT.

This clonotype has a count of ten or more. The chain carries TRBV12-3 or TRBV12-4 and TRBJ2-7, with D perhaps TRBD1 (5 bases). With 3 bases removed from V and 3 bases from J, the gap between germline ends came to 9 bases. The CDR3 runs to 13 residues. CDR3 nucleotides: TGTGCCAGCAGTTTGGGGCCGGTCTACGAGCAGTACTTC. The encoded protein is CASSLGPVYEQYF.

This clonotype occurred a few times. The rearrangement uses TRBV7-9 and TRBJ1-2, with a possible D match to TRBD1 (5 bases). Germline V gene data show CDR1 as SEHNR and CDR2 as FQNEAQ (reference sequence). The CDR3 consists of 15 residues. Trimming pared 3 bases from V and 6 bases from J, leaving 17 bases between. CDR3 in amino acids: CASSFRGNGFNGYTF. The DNA for the CDR3 is TGTGCCAGCAGCTTCCGGGGCAACGGCTTCAATGGCTACACCTTC.